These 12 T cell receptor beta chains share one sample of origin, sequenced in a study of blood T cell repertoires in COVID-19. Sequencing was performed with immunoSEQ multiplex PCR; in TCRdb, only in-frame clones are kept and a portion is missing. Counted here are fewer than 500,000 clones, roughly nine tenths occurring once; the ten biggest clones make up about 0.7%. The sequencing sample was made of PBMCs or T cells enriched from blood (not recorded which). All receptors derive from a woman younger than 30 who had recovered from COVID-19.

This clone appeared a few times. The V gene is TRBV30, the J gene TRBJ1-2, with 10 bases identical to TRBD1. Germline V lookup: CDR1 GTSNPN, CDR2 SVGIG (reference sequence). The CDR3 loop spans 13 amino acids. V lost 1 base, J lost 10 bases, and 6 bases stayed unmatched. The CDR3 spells CAWSGWGQGSYTF. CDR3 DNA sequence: TGTGCCTGGAGTGGATGGGGACAGGGGTCCTACACCTTC.

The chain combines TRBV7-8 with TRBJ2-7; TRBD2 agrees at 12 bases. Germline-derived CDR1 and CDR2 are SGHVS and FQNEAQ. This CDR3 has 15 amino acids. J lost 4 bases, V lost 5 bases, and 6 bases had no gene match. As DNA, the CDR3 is TGTGCCAGCAGCAACGGACTAGCGGGGCGTTACGAGCAGTACTTC. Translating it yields CASSNGLAGRYEQYF.

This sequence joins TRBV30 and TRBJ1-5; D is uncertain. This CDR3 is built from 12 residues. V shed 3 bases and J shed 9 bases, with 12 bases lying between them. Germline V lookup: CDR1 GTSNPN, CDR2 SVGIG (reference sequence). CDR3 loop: CAWRTEERPQHF. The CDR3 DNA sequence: TGTGCCTGGAGGACGGAGGAGCGGCCCCAGCATTTT.

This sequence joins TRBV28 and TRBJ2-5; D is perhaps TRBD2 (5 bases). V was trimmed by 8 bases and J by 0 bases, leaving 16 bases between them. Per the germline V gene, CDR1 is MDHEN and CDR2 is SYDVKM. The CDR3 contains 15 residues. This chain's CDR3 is CASSSRGTHQETQYF. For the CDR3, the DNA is TGTGCCAGCTCTTCCCGGGGTACCCACCAAGAGACCCAGTACTTC. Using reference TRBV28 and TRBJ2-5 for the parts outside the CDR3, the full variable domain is DVKVTQSSRYLVKRTGEKVFLECVQDMDHENMFWYRQDPGLGLRLIYFSYDVKMKEKGDIPEGYSVSREKKERFSLILESASTNQTSMYLCASSSRGTHQETQYFGPGTRLLVL.

CDR3 DNA: TGTGCCAGCAGTTACCGTGGTCGGGGCACAGATACGCAGTATTTT. Its translation is CASSYRGRGTDTQYF. This chain connects TRBV6-5 to TRBJ2-3, with D hard to call. This CDR3 comprises 15 residues. V was trimmed by 2 bases and J by 1 base, leaving 10 bases between them. Germline V gene data show CDR1 as MNHEY and CDR2 as SVGAGI.

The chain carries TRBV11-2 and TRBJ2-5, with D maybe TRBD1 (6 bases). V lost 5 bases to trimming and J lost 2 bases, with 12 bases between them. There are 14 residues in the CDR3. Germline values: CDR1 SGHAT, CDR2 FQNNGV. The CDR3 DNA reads TGTGCCAGCAGCGTAACAGGGTCGCAAGAGACCCAGTACTTC. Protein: CASSVTGSQETQYF.

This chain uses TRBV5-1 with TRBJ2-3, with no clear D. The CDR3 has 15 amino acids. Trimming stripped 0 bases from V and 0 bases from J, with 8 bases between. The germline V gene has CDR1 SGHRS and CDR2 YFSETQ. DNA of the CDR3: TGCGCCAGCAGCTTGGACAGACCTAGCACAGATACGCAGTATTTT. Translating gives CASSLDRPSTDTQYF.

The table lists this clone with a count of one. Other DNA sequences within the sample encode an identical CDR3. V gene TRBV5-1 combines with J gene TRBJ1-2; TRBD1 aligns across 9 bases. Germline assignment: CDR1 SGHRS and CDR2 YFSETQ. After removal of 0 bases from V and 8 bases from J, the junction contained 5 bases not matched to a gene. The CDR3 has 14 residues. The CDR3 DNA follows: TGCGCCAGCAGCTTGGGCACAGGGGGCGCAGGCTACACCTTC. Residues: CASSLGTGGAGYTF.

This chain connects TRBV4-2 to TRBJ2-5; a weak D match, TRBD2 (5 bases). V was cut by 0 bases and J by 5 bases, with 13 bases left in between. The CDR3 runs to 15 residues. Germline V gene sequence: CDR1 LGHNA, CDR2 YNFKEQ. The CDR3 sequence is CASSQDEWRSETQYF. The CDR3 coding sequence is TGTGCCAGCAGCCAAGATGAATGGAGGTCGGAGACCCAGTACTTC.

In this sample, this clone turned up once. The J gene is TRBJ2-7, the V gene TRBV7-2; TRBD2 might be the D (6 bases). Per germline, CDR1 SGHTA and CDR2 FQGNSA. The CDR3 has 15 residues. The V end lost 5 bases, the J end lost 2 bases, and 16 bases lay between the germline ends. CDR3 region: CASSRRLGSPYEQYF. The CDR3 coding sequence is TGTGCCAGCAGCCGCCGACTAGGATCCCCCTACGAGCAGTACTTC.

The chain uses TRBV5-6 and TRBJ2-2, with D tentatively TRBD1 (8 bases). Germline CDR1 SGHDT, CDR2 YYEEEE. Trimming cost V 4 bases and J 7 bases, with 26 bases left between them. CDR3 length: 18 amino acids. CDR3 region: CASSPGQGGGYWYGELFF. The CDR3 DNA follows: TGTGCCAGCAGCCCCGGACAGGGAGGGGGATATTGGTACGGGGAGCTGTTTTTT.

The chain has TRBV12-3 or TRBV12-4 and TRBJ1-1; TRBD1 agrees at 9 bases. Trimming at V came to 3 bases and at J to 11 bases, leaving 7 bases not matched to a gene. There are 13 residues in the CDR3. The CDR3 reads CASSFRTGAEAFF. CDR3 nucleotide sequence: TGTGCCAGCAGTTTTCGGACAGGGGCCGAGGCTTTCTTT.